The present T cell receptor beta chain was sequenced within a study of T cell repertoires in cytomegalovirus infection. Study as a whole: HLA-B-restricted CMV epitopes that are well studied were used alongside recently identified HLA-C-restricted ones. Public signatures in TCR beta pointed to CMV infection and matching HLA type.

This clonotype was seen more than once but under ten times. Antigen: not known. Findings and caveats of the study: Ex vivo responses were dominated by HLA-C-restricted CMV-specific TCR beta clonotypes. Summed frequency of public TCR beta families distinguished CMV carriers with the relevant HLA.

TCRdb independently ran MiXCR on the reads; one entry per CDR3 protein. The sample has some 270,000 distinct CDR3 sequences; around 20% are singletons. Trimming took off 5 bases at V and 0 bases at J, with 13 bases between the two ends. The germline gives CDR1 MGHRA, CDR2 YSYEKL. The CDR3 is 15 amino acids. The source material was cultured PBMCs, sampled from culture after CMV antigen stimulation. The clonotype comes from a human donor in good health (CMV status not recorded). Some clones in this sample may be carry-over from other donors' samples. The chain employs TRBV4-1 and TRBJ1-2, with D uncertain. CDR3 sequence: CASSTHLGANYGYTF. CDR3 nucleotides: TGCGCCAGCAGCACTCACCTGGGAGCTAACTATGGCTACACCTTC.